The subject of this entry is one T cell receptor (beta chain). In the original processing: Quantification of nucleated cells was approximated via reference gene primer amplification. Some clones are missing from TCRdb's copy, which holds only in-frame ones; the method was immunoSEQ multiplex PCR. That table furnishes V, J and clone size, whereas the DNA furnished D and trimming. Of about 110,000 clones in the sample, about three quarters were seen once. The data were obtained in a study of blood T cell repertoires in COVID-19. CDR3 length: 16 amino acids. V was pared by 4 bases and J by 0 bases, with 10 bases between. Germline CDR1 is MGHRA and CDR2 is YSYEKL.

This receptor was identified in a woman in her 40s with acute or convalescent COVID-19. The sample was peripheral blood. This chain connects TRBV4-1 to TRBJ2-6; tentative D call: TRBD2 (5 bases). CDR3: CASSPVGSSGANVLTF. For the CDR3, the DNA is TGCGCCAGCAGCCCAGTTGGGAGCTCTGGGGCCAACGTCCTGACTTTC.